This paragraph reports one T cell receptor beta chain. The source of the sample is a study of blood T cells in healthy people across ages. Looking at the study overall: With template switching, about one barcoded beta molecule was captured per two T cells.

Primed by a sample-barcoded 5' primer and a J-beta primer mix, a second PCR proceeded for about 6 to 11 cycles. TCRdb reprocessed the 5' RACE reads with MiXCR, giving one entry per CDR3 protein. The table records hundreds of thousands of distinct CDR3 sequences, around 48% of them present only once. Russia was home to the donors, healthy Caucasian individuals aged about 6 to 100. CDR1 is LGHNT and CDR2 is FRNRAP in the germline V gene. After removal of 7 bases from V and 1 base from J, the junction contained 8 bases not matched to a gene. The CDR3 totals 15 residues. This sequence originates from a woman in her fifties or sixties in good health. The material sequenced was blood. The chain joins TRBV12-5 to TRBJ2-3, with TRBD2 matching 7 bases. The CDR3 DNA reads as TGTGCTAGTGCTCCCGGGGGGTTAGGCACAGATACGCAGTATTTT. Its protein is CASAPGGLGTDTQYF.